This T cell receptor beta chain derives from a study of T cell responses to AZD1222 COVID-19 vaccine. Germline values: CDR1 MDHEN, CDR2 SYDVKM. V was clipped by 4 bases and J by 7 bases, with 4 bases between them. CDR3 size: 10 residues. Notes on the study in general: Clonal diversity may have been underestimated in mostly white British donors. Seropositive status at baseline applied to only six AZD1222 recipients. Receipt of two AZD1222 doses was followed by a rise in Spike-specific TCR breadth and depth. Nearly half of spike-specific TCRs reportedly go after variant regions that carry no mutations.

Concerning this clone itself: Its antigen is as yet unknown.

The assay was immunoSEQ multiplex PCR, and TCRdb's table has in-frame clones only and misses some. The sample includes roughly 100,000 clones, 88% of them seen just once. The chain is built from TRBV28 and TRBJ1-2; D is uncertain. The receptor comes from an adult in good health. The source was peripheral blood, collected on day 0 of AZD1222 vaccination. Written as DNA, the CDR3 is TGTGCCAGCAGTTCCCGTGGCTACACCTTC. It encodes CASSSRGYTF.